The 10 T cell receptor beta chains presented below share a single source sample, sequenced in a study of monozygotic twins with cystic fibrosis. Sequenced by immunoSEQ multiplex PCR; TCRdb stores in-frame clones only, minus some. The sample contains tens of thousands of clones, just over 95% of which appear only once. The sequenced material came from blood. The source of these receptors is a girl aged 2 to 10 with cystic fibrosis.

V and J are TRBV6-5 and TRBJ1-5; perhaps TRBD1 as D (6 bases). This CDR3 region has 13 residues. V lost 3 bases and J 7 bases, leaving 10 bases between the germline ends. Germline V gene data show CDR1 as MNHEY and CDR2 as SVGAGI. The CDR3 loop is CASSYSDSQPQHF. Written as DNA, the CDR3 is TGTGCCAGCAGTTATTCGGACAGCCAGCCCCAGCATTTT.

The J gene is TRBJ2-7, the V gene TRBV29-1; 8 nucleotides agree with TRBD2. Germline V gives CDR1 SQVTM, CDR2 ANQGSEA. Trimming cost V 6 bases and J 2 bases; bases outside gene matches: 0. CDR3 length equals 11 residues. The CDR3 DNA reads as TGCAGCGTGGGACTAGCCTACGAGCAGTACTTC. It translates to CSVGLAYEQYF.

The gene calls are TRBV6-6 and TRBJ1-2; 12 bases agree with TRBD1. V shed 5 bases and J 6 bases; nucleotides not matched to a gene: 7. Germline CDR1 is MNHNY and CDR2 is SVGAGI (reference sequence). The CDR3 totals 15 residues. The CDR3 reads CASSVTGTGGNGYTF. For the CDR3, the DNA is TGTGCCAGCAGTGTTACCGGGACAGGGGGCAATGGCTACACCTTC.

The gene calls are TRBV11-2 and TRBJ2-1, with 13 nucleotides matching TRBD2. Germline trimming cut 3 bases from V and 5 bases from J; bases unmatched to any gene: 4. The CDR3 consists of 16 residues. Looked up from germline, CDR1 is SGHAT and CDR2 is FQNNGV. The CDR3 DNA sequence: TGTGCCAGCAGCTTGGAGGGACTAGCGGGACACAATGAGCAGTTCTTC. Translated, it gives CASSLEGLAGHNEQFF. The whole variable domain, remainder taken from reference TRBV11-2 and TRBJ2-1, is EAGVAQSPRYKIIEKRQSVAFWCNPISGHATLYWYQQILGQGPKLLIQFQNNGVVDDSQLPKDRFSAERLKGVDSTLKIQPAKLEDSAVYLCASSLEGLAGHNEQFFGPGTRLTVL.

The J gene is TRBJ2-2, the V gene TRBV6-5, with D perhaps matching TRBD1 (6 bases). The CDR3 is 15 amino acids. CDR1 MNHEY and CDR2 SVGAGI come from the germline V gene. The V end lost 7 bases, the J end lost 3 bases, and 15 bases lay between the germline ends. CDR3 coding DNA: TGTGCCAGCACTACGACAGGCGTCTACACCGGGGAGCTGTTTTTT. As protein: CASTTTGVYTGELFF.

The genes are TRBV20-1 and TRBJ2-7; D remains ambiguous. V lost 3 bases and J lost 4, with 7 bases in between. In germline, CDR1 is DFQATT, CDR2 SNEGSKA (reference sequence). CDR3 length: 11 residues. CDR3 nucleotide sequence: TGCAGTGCTAGTTTGGTTTACGAGCAGTACTTC. Its translation: CSASLVYEQYF.

V is TRBV27 and J is TRBJ2-5, with TRBD2 as a possible D gene (6 bases). Germline-derived CDR1 and CDR2 are MNHEY and SMNVEV (reference sequence). Trimming pared 5 bases from V and 4 bases from J, leaving 11 bases between. The CDR3 consists of 13 residues. CDR3 in amino acids: CASSRGVRETQYF. CDR3 bases: TGTGCCAGCAGTCGCGGGGTTAGAGAGACCCAGTACTTC.

The rearrangement joins TRBV19 to TRBJ2-1; D remains unclear. The CDR3 extends over 12 amino acids. The V end lost 4 bases, the J end lost 2 bases, and 3 bases lay between the germline ends. Germline loops: CDR1 LNHDA, CDR2 SQIVND (reference sequence). The CDR3 DNA is TGTGCCAGTAGTAACCCCTACAATGAGCAGTTCTTC. This encodes CASSNPYNEQFF.

This rearrangement joins TRBV9 to TRBJ1-3, with D perhaps matching TRBD1 (5 bases). The germline V gene encodes CDR1 SGDLS and CDR2 YYNGEE. The CDR3 is 18 residues long. V gave up 0 bases and J gave up 0 bases, with 16 bases separating them. The CDR3 nucleotides are TGTGCCAGCAGCGTAGGGGGAACAGGCCTAATCTCTGGAAACACCATATATTTT. It encodes CASSVGGTGLISGNTIYF.

The chain recombines TRBV14 with TRBJ2-1; D is unclear. The germline gives CDR1 SGHDN, CDR2 FVKESK. Deletions cut 0 bases from V and 3 bases from J, with 6 bases between. This CDR3 is built from 14 residues. CDR3 protein: CASSQDVNYNEQFF. In DNA, the CDR3 is TGTGCCAGCAGCCAAGATGTAAACTACAATGAGCAGTTCTTC.